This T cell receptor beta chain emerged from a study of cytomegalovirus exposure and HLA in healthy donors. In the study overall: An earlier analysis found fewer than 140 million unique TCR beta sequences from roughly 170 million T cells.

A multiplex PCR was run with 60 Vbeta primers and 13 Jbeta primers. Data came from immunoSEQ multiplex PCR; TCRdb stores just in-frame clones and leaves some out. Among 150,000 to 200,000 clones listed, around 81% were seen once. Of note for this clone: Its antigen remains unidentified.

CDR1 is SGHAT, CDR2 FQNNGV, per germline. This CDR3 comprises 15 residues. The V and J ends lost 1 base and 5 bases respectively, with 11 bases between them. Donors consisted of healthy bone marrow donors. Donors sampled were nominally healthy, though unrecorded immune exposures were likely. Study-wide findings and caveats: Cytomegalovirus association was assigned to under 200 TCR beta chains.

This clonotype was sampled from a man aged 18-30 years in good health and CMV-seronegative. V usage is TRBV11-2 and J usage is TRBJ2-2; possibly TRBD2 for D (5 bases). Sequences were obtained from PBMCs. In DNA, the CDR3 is TGTGCCAGCAGCTTAGGGGCCCGGGGAACCGGGGAGCTGTTTTTT. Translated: CASSLGARGTGELFF.